The next 4 T cell receptor beta chains were all read from a single sample in a study of T cell repertoires in cytomegalovirus infection. TCRdb re-called the reads through MiXCR, storing one row per CDR3 protein. In the table there are around 440,000 distinct CDR3 sequences, around 11% of which are singletons. The sequencing sample was made of PBMCs. Source of these receptors: a human donor in good health (CMV status not recorded). Some clones in this sample may be carry-over from other donors' samples.

The gene calls are TRBV6-1 and TRBJ2-3, with D possibly called TRBD1 or TRBD2 (5 bases each). This CDR3 has 19 amino acids. CDR1 MNHNS and CDR2 SASEGT come from the germline V gene. Trimming pared 10 bases from V and 4 bases from J, leaving 33 bases between. CDR3 loop: CATSGRAAWGRARADTQYF. CDR3 bases: TGTGCCACCTCCGGACGTGCCGCGTGGGGACGTGCCCGCGCAGATACGCAGTATTTT.

This clonotype has a count of ten or more. The J gene is TRBJ2-7, the V gene TRBV10-3; a weak D match, TRBD1 (6 bases). Trimming cost V 5 bases and J 3 bases, with 8 bases left between them. Germline lookup yields CDR1 ENHRY and CDR2 SYGVKD. The CDR3 length is 12 residues. CDR3 sequence reads: CAISLDSYEQYF. CDR3 sequence (DNA): TGTGCCATCAGTTTGGACAGCTACGAGCAGTACTTC.

The V gene is TRBV20-1, the J gene TRBJ2-5, with D perhaps TRBD1 (6 bases). This CDR3 is 16 amino acids long. Between the trimmed V and J ends, which lost 1 base and 1 base, there was a span of 16 bases. CDR1 and CDR2 (germline): DFQATT, SNEGSKA (reference sequence). CDR3 in DNA: TGCAGTGCTAGAGGGACAGAATACCCACGCCAAGAGACCCAGTACTTC. Protein sequence: CSARGTEYPRQETQYF.

Only a few counts were recorded for this clonotype. This chain uses TRBV2 with TRBJ1-1; D is uncertain. V lost 2 bases to trimming and J lost 5 bases, with 15 bases between them. CDR1 and CDR2 (germline): SNHLY, FYNNEI. This CDR3 region has 15 residues. CDR3 in amino acids: CASSESAGGWTEAFF. The CDR3 nucleotides read TGTGCCAGCAGTGAATCCGCAGGCGGTTGGACTGAAGCTTTCTTT. Full variable domain (rest looked up from reference TRBV2 and TRBJ1-1): EPEVTQTPSHQVTQMGQEVILRCVPISNHLYFYWYRQILGQKVEFLVSFYNNEISEKSEIFDDQFSVERPDGSNFTLKIRSTKLEDSAMYFCASSESAGGWTEAFFGQGTRLTVV.